These T cell receptor beta chains were read from a single sample in a study of blood T cells in healthy people across ages. TCRdb independently ran MiXCR on the 5' RACE reads; one entry per CDR3 protein. The table lists 1.5 million to 2 million distinct CDR3 sequences, less than 50% of them singletons. Sample: blood. The receptors here all came from a woman aged 40 to 50 in good health. CDR3s include the opening cysteine and the closing phenylalanine or tryptophan. The D gene is left open where the match is weak. Expanded clones get a size class; other rows say once, few or many, or leave the size out.

j_call,d_call,clone_size,v_call,cdr3_nt,cdr3_aa
TRBJ1-1,.,.,TRBV20-1,TGCAGTGCTAGAGTAACCTTGAACACTGAAGCTTTCTTT,CSARVTLNTEAFF
TRBJ2-3,.,once,TRBV7-8,TGTGCCAGCAGCTTCCTACGGACAAGCGGAGGTACCACAGATACGCAGTATTTT,CASSFLRTSGGTTDTQYF
TRBJ2-1,.,.,TRBV20-1,TGCAGTGCCGGAGGGCAGGGTGGTGAGCAGTTCTTC,CSAGGQGGEQFF
TRBJ2-7,.,.,TRBV4-3,TGCGCCAGCAGCGCATACCTTGTTGGACCGAGCTCCTACGAGCAGTACTTC,CASSAYLVGPSSYEQYF
TRBJ2-1,TRBD2,.,TRBV5-1,TGCGCCAGCAGCACGGGACTAGCGATAAACAATGAGCAGTTCTTC,CASSTGLAINNEQFF
TRBJ1-2,TRBD1,few,TRBV6-2/TRBV6-3,TGTGCCAGCAATGTACAGGGGTATGGCTACACCTTC,CASNVQGYGYTF
TRBJ2-1,.,.,TRBV3-1,TGTGCCAGCAGCCAAGTTGCAGGGGGGAGGAATGAGCAGTTCTTC,CASSQVAGGRNEQFF
TRBJ2-3,.,.,TRBV18,TGTGCCAGCTCATCGACGGGATACACAGATACGCAGTATTTT,CASSSTGYTDTQYF
TRBJ2-5,.,.,TRBV6-2/TRBV6-3,TGTGCCAGCGGCGGGGCCTTGGGAGAGACCCAGTACTTC,CASGGALGETQYF
TRBJ2-1,TRBD2,.,TRBV10-3,TGCGCCATCAGTGAGTCGACTAGCGGGGGGGTATACAATGAGCAGTTCTTC,CAISESTSGGVYNEQFF
TRBJ2-7,.,.,TRBV7-8,TGTGCCAGCAGCCCCGCCCCTAATGGCGAGCAGTACTTC,CASSPAPNGEQYF
TRBJ2-7,.,few,TRBV7-9,TGTGCCAGCAGCTTAGCAGAACTCAAACAGTACTTC,CASSLAELKQYF
TRBJ2-4,.,.,TRBV6-2/TRBV6-3,TGTGCCAGCAGTTACTCACAGGTCATGGACATTCAGTACTTC,CASSYSQVMDIQYF
TRBJ2-1,TRBD1,few,TRBV7-2,TGTGCCAGCAGCCCCCGGGACAGGGGGAGGGGTAGTGAGCAGTTCTTC,CASSPRDRGRGSEQFF
TRBJ2-7,.,.,TRBV2,TGTGCCAGCAGGGAGACTAGGGACGAGCAGTACTTC,CASRETRDEQYF
TRBJ2-7,.,few,TRBV4-3,TGCGCCAGCAGCCAAGGTGGGGACCTCGGTTACGAGCAGTACTTC,CASSQGGDLGYEQYF